This entry is about one TCR beta chain. Authors' processing steps: Estimation of nucleated cell counts was performed using reference gene primer amplification. The assay was immunoSEQ multiplex PCR, and TCRdb's table has in-frame clones only and misses some. The DNA was the basis for D and trimming; V, J and clone size are from that table. The sample contains about 110,000 clones, around nine tenths of which appear only once. The data were taken from a study of blood T cell repertoires in COVID-19. Across the study: Samples of COVID-19 (acute and convalescent) were obtained from the United States, Italy and Spain. In each case, the material was cDNA or gDNA derived from T cells, B-cell-depleted T cells, or PBMCs.

Germline assignment: CDR1 SGHRS and CDR2 YFSETQ. Trimming shortened V by 7 bases and J by 1 base, and 17 bases separated the two germline ends. This CDR3 is built from 15 residues. The chain is built from TRBV5-1 and TRBJ2-5, with D possibly being TRBD1 (5 bases). Sequencing was carried out using peripheral blood. The TCR comes from a woman in her 70s who had recovered from COVID-19. In DNA, the CDR3 is TGCGCCAGCGCAGGGCCAGGGTGGATCCAAGAGACCCAGTACTTC. Protein: CASAGPGWIQETQYF.